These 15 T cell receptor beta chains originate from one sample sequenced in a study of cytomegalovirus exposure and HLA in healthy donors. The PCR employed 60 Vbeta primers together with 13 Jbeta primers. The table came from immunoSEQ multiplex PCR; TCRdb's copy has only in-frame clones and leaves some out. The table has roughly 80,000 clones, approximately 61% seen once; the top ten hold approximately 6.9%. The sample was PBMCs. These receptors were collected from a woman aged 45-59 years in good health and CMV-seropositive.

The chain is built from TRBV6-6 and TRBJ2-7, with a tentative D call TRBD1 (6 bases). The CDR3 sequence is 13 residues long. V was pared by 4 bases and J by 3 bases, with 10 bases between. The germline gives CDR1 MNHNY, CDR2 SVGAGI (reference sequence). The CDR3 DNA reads TGTGCCAGCAGTTTACCACAGGGCTACGAGCAGTACTTC. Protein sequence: CASSLPQGYEQYF.

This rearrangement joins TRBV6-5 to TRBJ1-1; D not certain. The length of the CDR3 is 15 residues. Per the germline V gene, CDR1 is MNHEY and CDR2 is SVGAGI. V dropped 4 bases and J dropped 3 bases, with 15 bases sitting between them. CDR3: CASSSRSREYTEAFF. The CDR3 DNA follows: TGTGCCAGCAGTTCCCGATCACGAGAGTACACTGAAGCTTTCTTT.

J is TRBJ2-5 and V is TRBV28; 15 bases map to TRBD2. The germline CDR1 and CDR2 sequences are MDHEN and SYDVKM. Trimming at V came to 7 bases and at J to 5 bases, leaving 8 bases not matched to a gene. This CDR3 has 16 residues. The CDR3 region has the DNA TGTGCCAGCACCACGAGGGGGACTAGCGGGGGGGAGACCCAGTACTTC. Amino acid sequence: CASTTRGTSGGETQYF.

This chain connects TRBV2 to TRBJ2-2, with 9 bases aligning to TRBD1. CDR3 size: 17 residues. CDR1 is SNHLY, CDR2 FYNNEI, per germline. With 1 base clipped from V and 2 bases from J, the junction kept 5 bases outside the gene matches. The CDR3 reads CASSEGDRGRNTGELFF. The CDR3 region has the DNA TGTGCCAGCAGTGAAGGAGACAGGGGGAGAAACACCGGGGAGCTGTTTTTT.

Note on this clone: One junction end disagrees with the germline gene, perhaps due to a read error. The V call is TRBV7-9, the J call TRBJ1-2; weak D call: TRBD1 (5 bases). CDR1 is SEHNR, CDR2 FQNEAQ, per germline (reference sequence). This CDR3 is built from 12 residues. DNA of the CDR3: TGTTCCAGCAGCGGAGGAGGGGTAGGCTACACCTTC. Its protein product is CSSSGGGVGYTF.

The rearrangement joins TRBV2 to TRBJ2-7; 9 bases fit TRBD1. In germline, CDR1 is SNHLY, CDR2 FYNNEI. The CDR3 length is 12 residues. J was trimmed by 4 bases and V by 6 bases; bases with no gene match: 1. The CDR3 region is CASRDRGYEQYF. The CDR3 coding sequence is TGTGCCAGCAGGGACAGGGGATACGAGCAGTACTTC.

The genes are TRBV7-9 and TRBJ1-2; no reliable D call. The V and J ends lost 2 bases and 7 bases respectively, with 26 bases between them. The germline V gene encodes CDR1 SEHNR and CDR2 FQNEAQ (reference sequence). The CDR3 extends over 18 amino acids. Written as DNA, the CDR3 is TGTGCCAGCAGCTTATTTGGGTCGAGGAGGTCTTTCCTGTTTGGCTACACCTTC. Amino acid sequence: CASSLFGSRRSFLFGYTF.

The CDR3 region is CASSQDRGDRDYGYTF. Here the CDR3 DNA reads TGTGCCAGCAGCCAAGATCGAGGGGACAGGGACTATGGCTACACCTTC. V usage is TRBV4-2 and J usage is TRBJ1-2; 9 positions agree with TRBD1. The germline V gene has CDR1 LGHNA and CDR2 YNFKEQ. The length of the CDR3 is 16 residues. V dropped 0 bases and J dropped 3; count of bases not matched to a gene: 5.

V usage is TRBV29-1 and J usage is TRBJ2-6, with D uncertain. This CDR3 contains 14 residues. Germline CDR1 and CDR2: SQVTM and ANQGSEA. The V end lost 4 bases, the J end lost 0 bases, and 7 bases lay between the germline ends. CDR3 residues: CSVAEFSGANVLTF. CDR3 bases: TGCAGCGTTGCGGAGTTCTCTGGGGCCAACGTCCTGACTTTC.

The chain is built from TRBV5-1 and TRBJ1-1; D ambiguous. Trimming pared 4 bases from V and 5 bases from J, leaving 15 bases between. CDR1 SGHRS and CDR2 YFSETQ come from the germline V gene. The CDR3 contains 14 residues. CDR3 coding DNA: TGCGCCAGCAGCGGCGACGGAATGAGGACTGAAGCTTTCTTT. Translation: CASSGDGMRTEAFF. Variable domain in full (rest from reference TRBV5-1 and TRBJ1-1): KAGVTQTPRYLIKTRGQQVTLSCSPISGHRSVSWYQQTPGQGLQFLFEYFSETQRNKGNFPGRFSGRQFSNSRSEMNVSTLELGDSALYLCASSGDGMRTEAFFGQGTRLTVV.

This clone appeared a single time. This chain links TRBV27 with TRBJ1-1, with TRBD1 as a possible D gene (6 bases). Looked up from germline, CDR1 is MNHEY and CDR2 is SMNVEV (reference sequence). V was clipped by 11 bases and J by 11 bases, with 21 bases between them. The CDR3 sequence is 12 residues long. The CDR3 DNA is TGTGCCTCTTATAAGGGAGGGGGGGGTGCTTTCTTT. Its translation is CASYKGGGGAFF.

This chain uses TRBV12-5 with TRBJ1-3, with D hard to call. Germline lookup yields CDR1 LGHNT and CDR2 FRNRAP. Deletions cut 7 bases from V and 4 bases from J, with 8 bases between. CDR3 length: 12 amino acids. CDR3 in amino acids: CASALEGNTIYF. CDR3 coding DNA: TGTGCTAGTGCCTTAGAGGGAAACACCATATATTTT.

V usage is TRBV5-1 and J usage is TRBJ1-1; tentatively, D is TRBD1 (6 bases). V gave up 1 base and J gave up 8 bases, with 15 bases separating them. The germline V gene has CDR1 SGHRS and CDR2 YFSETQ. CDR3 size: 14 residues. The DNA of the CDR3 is TGCGCCAGCAGCTTGAATTTGGGGCAGGGGGAAGCTTTCTTT. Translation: CASSLNLGQGEAFF.

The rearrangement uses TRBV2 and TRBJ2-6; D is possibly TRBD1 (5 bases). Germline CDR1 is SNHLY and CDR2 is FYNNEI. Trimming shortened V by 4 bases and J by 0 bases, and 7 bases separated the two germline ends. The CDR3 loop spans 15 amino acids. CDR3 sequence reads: CASSVGASGANVLTF. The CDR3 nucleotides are TGTGCCAGCAGTGTTGGGGCCTCTGGGGCCAACGTCCTGACTTTC.

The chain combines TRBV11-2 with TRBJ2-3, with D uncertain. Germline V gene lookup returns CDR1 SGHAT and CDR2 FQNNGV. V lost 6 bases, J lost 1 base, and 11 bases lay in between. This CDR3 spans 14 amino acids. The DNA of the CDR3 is TGTGCCAGCAGTTCCCTCTCGGGCACAGATACGCAGTATTTT. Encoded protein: CASSSLSGTDTQYF. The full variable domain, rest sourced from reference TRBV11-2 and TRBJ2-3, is EAGVAQSPRYKIIEKRQSVAFWCNPISGHATLYWYQQILGQGPKLLIQFQNNGVVDDSQLPKDRFSAERLKGVDSTLKIQPAKLEDSAVYLCASSSLSGTDTQYFGPGTRLTVL.